The source of this T cell receptor beta chain is a study of blood T cell repertoires in COVID-19. Study as a whole: The United States, Italy and Spain were the sources of the acute and convalescent COVID-19 samples. T cells, B-cell-depleted T cells, or PBMCs supplied cDNA or gDNA.

CDR1 LGHDT and CDR2 YNNKEL come from the germline V gene (reference sequence). The CDR3 is 15 residues long. V was cut by 8 bases and J by 0 bases, with 11 bases left in between. Original processing methods: Estimates of nucleated cell counts were drawn from the amplification of reference gene primers. The table came from immunoSEQ multiplex PCR; TCRdb's copy has only in-frame clones and leaves some out. Clone size and the V and J calls come from that table; the DNA yielded D and trimming. The table has more than 150,000 clones, under 85% seen once. The V gene is TRBV3-1 (or the pseudogene TRBV3-2), the J gene TRBJ2-6; D gene ambiguous. Sequencing was done on a sample of peripheral blood. The sequence derives from a woman of 80 years or more with acute or convalescent COVID-19. CDR3 in DNA: TGTGCCAGCTCAAATACACACTCTGGGGCCAACGTCCTGACTTTC. As protein: CASSNTHSGANVLTF.